This T cell receptor (beta chain) was sequenced for a study of chemoradiotherapy in HPV16-positive cancers. Overall study: Candidate HPV-specific clones and shared TCR motifs came from a couple of HPV16-positive patients. Study results and limitations: HPV-responsive T-cell expansion during chemoradiotherapy was linked to improved recurrence-free survival in HPV16-positive patients. Only two HPV16-positive patients supplied the functional HPV-specificity definition. During treatment, candidate HPV-specific clones and E7-related motifs expanded in tumor.

This CDR3 region has 11 residues. Trimming shortened V by 6 bases and J by 6 bases, and 11 bases separated the two germline ends. The germline CDR1 and CDR2 sequences are DFQATT and SNEGSKA (reference sequence). The method was immunoSEQ multiplex PCR; TCRdb's version includes in-frame clones alone and lacks a portion of them. The sample lists some 15,000 clones, about 80% occurring once. Regarding this clone: The antigen is undetermined.

The rearrangement links TRBV20-1 to TRBJ1-1; D not resolved. Collection took place from a patient who underwent chemoradiotherapy. This receptor was taken from a human donor with HPV-associated anogenital cancer. Here the CDR3 DNA reads TGCAGTGCCCCAGCTTTACCTGAAGCTTTCTTT. Its protein product is CSAPALPEAFF.